Following are 32 T cell receptor beta chains from one sample sequenced in a study of identical twins. Each CDR3 protein gets one entry after TCRdb re-called the 5' RACE reads with MiXCR. There are hundreds of thousands of distinct CDR3 sequences in the sample; roughly 8% occur only once, and about 0.98% lies in the top ten. These records were also assigned to another study, of yellow fever vaccine responses in identical twins.

The specimen sequenced was PBMCs. These receptors all come from a woman under 30 in good health.

This clonotype was seen repeatedly, ten times or more. This chain links TRBV9 with TRBJ2-7; D is ambiguous. Per the germline V gene, CDR1 is SGDLS and CDR2 is YYNGEE. The CDR3 extends over 14 amino acids. V lost 2 bases, J lost 0 bases, and 9 bases lay in between. The CDR3 region is CASSVARSSYEQYF. The CDR3, as DNA: TGTGCCAGCAGCGTTGCCCGGAGCTCCTACGAGCAGTACTTC.

This clonotype has just a few counts. This chain links TRBV9 with TRBJ2-3; D call uncertain. The germline gives CDR1 SGDLS, CDR2 YYNGEE. Trimming left V 0 bases short and J 10 bases short, with 9 bases between. This CDR3 region has 12 residues. Here the CDR3 DNA reads TGTGCCAGCAGCGTAGGGAGTTACGCGCAGTATTTT. It yields the protein CASSVGSYAQYF.

This clonotype was recorded many times. The V gene is TRBV5-6, the J gene TRBJ2-1, with D maybe TRBD2 (5 bases). Germline V gene lookup returns CDR1 SGHDT and CDR2 YYEEEE. Trimming left V 0 bases short and J 7 bases short, with 11 bases between. The CDR3 has 14 amino acids. Here the CDR3 reads CASSLGLSGNEQFF. Written as DNA, the CDR3 is TGTGCCAGCAGCTTGGGATTATCGGGGAATGAGCAGTTCTTC.

The gene calls are TRBV15 and TRBJ2-2; D gene unclear. V was clipped by 0 bases and J by 4 bases, with 6 bases between them. Germline values: CDR1 LNHNV, CDR2 YYDKDF (reference sequence). This CDR3 has 14 amino acids. The CDR3, as DNA: TGTGCCACCAGCAGAGAAGTGGCCACCGGGGAGCTGTTTTTT. Its translation: CATSREVATGELFF.

Many counts were recorded for this clonotype. V usage is TRBV12-3 or TRBV12-4 and J usage is TRBJ2-3; possibly TRBD1 or TRBD2 for D (5 bases each). V was clipped by 6 bases and J by 0 bases, with 10 bases between them. This CDR3 spans 14 amino acids. CDR3 amino acids: CASRYRDSTDTQYF. The CDR3 region has the DNA TGTGCCAGCAGATACCGGGACAGCACAGATACGCAGTATTTT.

This clonotype was picked up many times. The chain couples TRBV4-1 to TRBJ1-6, with 8 bases identical to TRBD1. CDR1 and CDR2 (germline): MGHRA, YSYEKL. The CDR3 extends over 16 amino acids. The V segment lost 2 bases and the J segment 9 bases; nucleotides outside the gene matches: 9. The CDR3 loop reads CASSQSWGTGVSPLHF. Here the CDR3 DNA reads TGCGCCAGCAGCCAATCATGGGGGACAGGCGTTTCACCCCTCCACTTT.

The chain recombines TRBV27 with TRBJ2-1, with a possible D match to TRBD1 (5 bases). Germline values: CDR1 MNHEY, CDR2 SMNVEV (reference sequence). This CDR3 region has 17 residues. V lost 4 bases and J 3 bases, leaving 19 bases between the germline ends. CDR3 sequence reads: CASSSKRDRTYYNEQFF. The CDR3 bases are TGTGCCAGCAGTTCCAAACGAGACAGAACGTACTACAATGAGCAGTTCTTC.

This clonotype was observed many times. The chain recombines TRBV28 with TRBJ1-2; 9 bases agree with TRBD1. The CDR3 sequence is 14 residues long. CDR1 and CDR2 (germline): MDHEN, SYDVKM. The junction had 9 bases not matched to a gene; V was cut back by 6 bases and J by 7 bases. The CDR3 region is CASSQLTGGFGYTF. The CDR3, as DNA: TGTGCCAGCAGCCAACTTACAGGGGGCTTTGGCTACACCTTC.

The chain recombines TRBV30 with TRBJ1-1; the D is unclear. CDR3 size: 11 residues. Between the trimmed V and J ends, which lost 0 bases and 8 bases, there was a span of 7 bases. CDR1 and CDR2 from the germline V gene are GTSNPN and SVGIG (reference sequence). The CDR3 protein is CAWSVGGEAFF. The CDR3 nucleotides are TGTGCCTGGAGTGTAGGAGGGGAAGCTTTCTTT.

This rearrangement joins TRBV21-1 to TRBJ2-5; TRBD2, the D gene given by the table, was not confirmed from the DNA. TRBV21-1 is noted as a pseudogene. This CDR3 has 15 amino acids. The CDR3 spells CASSNLTGPQETQYF. In DNA, the CDR3 is TGTGCCAGCAGCAACCTAACGGGGCCCCAAGAGACCCAGTACTTC.

This clonotype was seen many times. The chain recombines TRBV12-3 or TRBV12-4 with TRBJ2-7; 7 bases are a match to TRBD1. Trimming removed 5 bases from V and 0 bases from J; junction bases left unmatched: 4. The CDR3 length is 14 residues. The CDR3 DNA reads TGTGCCAGCAGTATTGACAGGGCCTCCTACGAGCAGTACTTC. It encodes CASSIDRASYEQYF.

This clonotype was picked up many times. The rearrangement links TRBV15 to TRBJ2-5; D is perhaps TRBD2 (5 bases). This CDR3 has 16 amino acids. The ends were cut back, 4 bases at V and 5 bases at J, with 20 bases in the middle. Germline V gene data show CDR1 as LNHNV and CDR2 as YYDKDF (reference sequence). CDR3 protein: CATSTDPGEHQETQYF. CDR3 bases: TGTGCCACCAGCACCGATCCCGGGGAGCATCAGGAGACCCAGTACTTC.

J is TRBJ2-3 and V is TRBV27, with D possibly being TRBD1 or TRBD2 (6 bases each). Per germline, CDR1 MNHEY and CDR2 SMNVEV (reference sequence). The V gene lost 2 bases and the J gene lost 5 bases, with 11 bases spanning the gap. The CDR3 consists of 14 residues. The CDR3 region is CASSLRGAEDTQYF. CDR3 DNA sequence: TGTGCCAGCAGTTTAAGGGGGGCAGAAGATACGCAGTATTTT.

The chain uses TRBV4-2 and TRBJ2-7, with TRBD2 matching over 9 bases. Germline assignment: CDR1 LGHNA and CDR2 YNFKEQ. The CDR3 extends over 15 amino acids. Germline trimming cut 4 bases from V and 7 bases from J; bases unmatched to any gene: 11. CDR3 DNA: TGTGCCAGCAGCCTAATAGCGGGAGTTGGGGGAGAGCAGTACTTC. It encodes CASSLIAGVGGEQYF.

This clonotype has a count of ten or more. V and J are TRBV12-3 or TRBV12-4 and TRBJ1-6; D uncertain. The V gene lost 6 bases and the J gene lost 6 bases, with 9 bases spanning the gap. This CDR3 has 13 amino acids. The CDR3 loop is CASSPGSNSPLHF. CDR3 nucleotide sequence: TGTGCCAGCAGCCCCGGGTCTAATTCACCCCTCCACTTT.

The sample holds many counts of this clonotype. At one of its ends the junction is not consistent with the germline gene, which may arise from a read error. The V and J genes are TRBV12-3 or TRBV12-4 and TRBJ1-1, with no clear D. This CDR3 spans 12 amino acids. The CDR3 nucleotides are TGTGCCAGCAGCTTAGAGAACACTGAAGCTTTCTTT. It specifies CASSLENTEAFF.

Many counts were recorded for this clonotype. The chain couples TRBV5-1 to TRBJ2-3; TRBD2 matches 8 bases. CDR1 is SGHRS, CDR2 YFSETQ, per germline. This CDR3 has 15 residues. Trimming took 2 bases from V and 0 from J; bases not matched to a gene: 2. DNA of the CDR3: TGCGCCAGCAGCTTTAGCGGGATTAGCACAGATACGCAGTATTTT. Its protein is CASSFSGISTDTQYF. The full variable domain, rest sourced from reference TRBV5-1 and TRBJ2-3, is KAGVTQTPRYLIKTRGQQVTLSCSPISGHRSVSWYQQTPGQGLQFLFEYFSETQRNKGNFPGRFSGRQFSNSRSEMNVSTLELGDSALYLCASSFSGISTDTQYFGPGTRLTVL.

The chain joins TRBV20-1 to TRBJ2-7; a weak D match, TRBD1 (5 bases). CDR3 length: 14 residues. Trimming shortened V by 1 base and J by 2 bases, and 12 bases separated the two germline ends. Germline loops: CDR1 DFQATT, CDR2 SNEGSKA (reference sequence). CDR3 sequence: CSARVTGLPYEQYF. In DNA form, the CDR3 reads TGCAGTGCTAGAGTAACAGGCCTACCCTACGAGCAGTACTTC.

The genes are TRBV4-2 and TRBJ2-7; D remains ambiguous. The CDR3 runs to 13 residues. CDR1 and CDR2 from the germline V gene are LGHNA and YNFKEQ. The germline V and J ends were trimmed by 1 base and 5 bases, with 9 bases remaining between them. CDR3 in DNA: TGTGCCAGCAGCCAAGCTCTAAATGACGAGCAGTACTTC. Encoded protein: CASSQALNDEQYF.

This clonotype was counted ten times or more. V and J are TRBV2 and TRBJ2-2, with 10 positions matching TRBD1. V shed 7 bases and J 6 bases; nucleotides not matched to a gene: 14. Germline V gene data show CDR1 as SNHLY and CDR2 as FYNNEI. The CDR3 has 17 amino acids. CDR3 sequence: CASIFRDRGRIAGELFF. In nucleotides, the CDR3 is TGTGCCAGCATTTTCCGGGACAGGGGCAGGATTGCCGGGGAGCTGTTTTTT.

This clonotype was seen repeatedly, ten times or more. The chain links TRBV4-3 to TRBJ2-7; tentatively, D is TRBD2 (5 bases). CDR3 size: 14 residues. V shed 0 bases and J shed 4 bases, with 10 bases lying between them. CDR1 and CDR2 (germline): LGHNA, YSLEER. CDR3 loop: CASSQDSTNYEQYF. In DNA, the CDR3 is TGCGCCAGCAGCCAAGATTCGACTAATTACGAGCAGTACTTC.

V and J are TRBV16 and TRBJ1-4; no clear D gene. Germline loops: CDR1 KGHSY, CDR2 FQNENV. V shed 8 bases and J shed 0 bases, with 10 bases lying between them. The CDR3 has 14 residues. Here the CDR3 reads CASSQQSTNEKLFF. CDR3 sequence (DNA): TGTGCCAGCTCCCAACAATCAACTAATGAAAAACTGTTTTTT.

This clonotype was detected only a few times. The V gene is TRBV7-8, the J gene TRBJ2-1, with a tentative D call TRBD2 (5 bases). V lost 2 bases, J lost 0 bases, and 20 bases lay in between. The CDR3 contains 19 residues. CDR1 is SGHVS and CDR2 is FQNEAQ in the germline V gene. CDR3 nucleotides: TGTGCCAGCAGCTTAATCAGCGGCCTCTTGACAAACTCCTACAATGAGCAGTTCTTC. Translated, it gives CASSLISGLLTNSYNEQFF.

This chain connects TRBV7-8 to TRBJ2-5; 9 bases match TRBD2. CDR1 SGHVS and CDR2 FQNEAQ come from the germline V gene. There are 16 residues in the CDR3. V trimming: 6 bases; J trimming: 7 bases; junction bases outside the gene matches: 15. CDR3 nucleotides: TGTGCCAGCAGACCCGCGGTAGCGGGAGCCCCAGGGACCCAGTACTTC. It is translated as CASRPAVAGAPGTQYF.

This clonotype has just a few counts. V and J are TRBV6-1 and TRBJ1-2, with a tentative D call TRBD1 (5 bases). CDR3 length: 16 amino acids. The germline V gene encodes CDR1 MNHNS and CDR2 SASEGT. Trimming left V 0 bases short and J 8 bases short, with 19 bases between. The chain's CDR3 is CASSEAPGVQGGGYTF. CDR3 nucleotides: TGTGCCAGCAGTGAAGCCCCGGGGGTCCAGGGCGGGGGCTACACCTTC.

This clonotype was observed a handful of times. The chain uses TRBV5-4 and TRBJ2-6, with TRBD1 matching over 9 bases. Germline V gene data show CDR1 as SGHNT and CDR2 as YYREEE (reference sequence). The CDR3 has 20 residues. Trimming at V came to 0 bases and at J to 0 bases, leaving 10 bases not matched to a gene. CDR3 protein: CASSLVVTGGSPSGANVLTF. CDR3 sequence (DNA): TGTGCCAGCAGCTTGGTGGTAACAGGGGGCTCCCCCTCTGGGGCCAACGTCCTGACTTTC.

The chain has TRBV29-1 and TRBJ2-5; TRBD2 matches at 14 bases. Germline assignment: CDR1 SQVTM and CDR2 ANQGSEA. This CDR3 is built from 16 residues. Losses at the gene ends were 5 bases for V and 1 base for J; bases not matched to a gene: 6. The CDR3 region has the DNA TGCAGCGTTCTGGGACTAGCGGGGGCCCTCCAAGAGACCCAGTACTTC. It codes for CSVLGLAGALQETQYF.

This clonotype was seen a handful of times. The chain links TRBV20-1 to TRBJ2-3; 10 bases align to TRBD2. The CDR3 loop spans 16 amino acids. Germline V gene sequence: CDR1 DFQATT, CDR2 SNEGSKA (reference sequence). V lost 6 bases and J lost 9; bases outside the gene matches: 18. CDR3 sequence: CSASNPGLASPGTQYF. The CDR3 DNA reads as TGCAGTGCGTCAAACCCGGGACTAGCGAGCCCCGGGACGCAGTATTTT.

The genes are TRBV5-1 and TRBJ1-6; no reliable D call. This CDR3 is built from 16 residues. From germline, CDR1 is SGHRS and CDR2 YFSETQ. V was shortened by 3 bases and J by 0 bases, with 10 bases between the two germline ends. In nucleotides, the CDR3 is TGCGCCAGCAGCTCACTTGGGAGCTCCTATAATTCACCCCTCCACTTT. Its protein product is CASSSLGSSYNSPLHF.

This clonotype has ten or more counts. The chain carries TRBV5-1 and TRBJ2-7; a weak D match, TRBD1 (5 bases). Trimming took off 0 bases at V and 4 bases at J, with 14 bases between the two ends. This CDR3 has 15 residues. Germline CDR1 reads SGHRS; CDR2 reads YFSETQ. CDR3 amino acids: CASSLEGNVQYEQYF. As DNA, the CDR3 is TGCGCCAGCAGCTTGGAGGGGAACGTACAGTACGAGCAGTACTTC.

The chain employs TRBV12-5 and TRBJ2-1; 9 nucleotides match TRBD1. With 5 bases clipped from V and 7 bases from J, the junction kept 6 bases outside the gene matches. Per germline, CDR1 LGHNT and CDR2 FRNRAP. The CDR3 is 14 amino acids. Written as DNA, the CDR3 is TGTGCTAGTGGTGACGGGACAGGGTTAAATGAGCAGTTCTTC. Its protein is CASGDGTGLNEQFF.

The chain couples TRBV6-5 to TRBJ2-1; D is unclear. The CDR3 is made up of 13 amino acids. Germline CDR1 is MNHEY and CDR2 is SVGAGI. V was trimmed by 2 bases and J by 7 bases, leaving 9 bases between them. The CDR3 DNA is TGTGCCAGCAGTTACGACATCGGGAATGAGCAGTTCTTC. Its protein product is CASSYDIGNEQFF.